This T cell receptor beta chain was captured by sequencing in a study of blood T cells in healthy people across ages. Extracted total RNA amounted to at least 6 micrograms for each sample. In its sample, this clonotype was seen a few times. Alongside a J-beta primer mix, a sample-barcoded 5' primer served in a second PCR lasting roughly 7 to 11 cycles. A 12-random-nucleotide template-switch adaptor tagged each cDNA molecule. TCRdb re-called the 5' RACE reads through MiXCR, storing one row per CDR3 protein. The table records approximately 1.5 million distinct CDR3 sequences, almost 35% of them present only once. The sequenced material came from blood. This sequence was found in a woman aged 25-40 years in good health.

CDR3 region: CASSVGGRAGTQYF. CDR3 sequence (DNA): TGTGCCAGCAGCGTAGGGGGTCGTGCGGGTACGCAGTATTTT. The chain links TRBV9 to TRBJ2-3, with TRBD2 as a possible D gene (5 bases). The CDR3 loop spans 14 amino acids. V was clipped by 0 bases and J by 8 bases, with 13 bases between them. Germline assignment: CDR1 SGDLS and CDR2 YYNGEE.